This record concerns one T cell receptor beta chain sequence. This entry comes from a study of tumor T cells in aggressive B-cell lymphoma. The data were produced by immunoSEQ multiplex PCR, yet TCRdb's version contains in-frame clones alone and is incomplete. The sample includes 9,300 or so clones, 65% to 90% of them seen just once. The sample consisted of tumor tissue. The clonotype comes from an adult with diffuse large B cell lymphoma.

The DNA of the CDR3 is TGTGCCAGCAGCGCAGCCAGGGATTCACCCCTCCACTTT. This translates into CASSAARDSPLHF. The rearrangement links TRBV9 to TRBJ1-6, with D perhaps matching TRBD1 (5 bases). The V gene's germline CDR1 is SGDLS and CDR2 YYNGEE. The length of the CDR3 is 13 residues. V was cut by 3 bases and J by 8 bases, with 9 bases left in between.